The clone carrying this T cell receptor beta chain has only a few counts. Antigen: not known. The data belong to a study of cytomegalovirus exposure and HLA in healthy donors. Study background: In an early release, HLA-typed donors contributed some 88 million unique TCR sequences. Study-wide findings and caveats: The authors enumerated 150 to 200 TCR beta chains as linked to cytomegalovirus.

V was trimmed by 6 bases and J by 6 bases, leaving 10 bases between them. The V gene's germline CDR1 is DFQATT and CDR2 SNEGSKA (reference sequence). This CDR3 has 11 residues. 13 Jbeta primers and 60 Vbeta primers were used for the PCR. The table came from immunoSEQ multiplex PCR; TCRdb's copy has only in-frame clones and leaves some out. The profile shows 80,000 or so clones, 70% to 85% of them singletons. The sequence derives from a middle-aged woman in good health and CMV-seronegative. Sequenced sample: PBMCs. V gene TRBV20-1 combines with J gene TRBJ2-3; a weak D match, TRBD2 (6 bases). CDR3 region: CSARAGDTQYF. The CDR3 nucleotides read TGCAGTGCAAGGGCGGGGGATACGCAGTATTTT.